Listed here are 8 T cell receptor beta chains from one sample, sequenced in a study of glioma-infiltrating T cells after dendritic cell vaccination. The time point here: after dendritic cell vaccination, including at tumor progression/relapse. TCRdb's copy holds only in-frame clones and misses some; the assay was immunoSEQ multiplex PCR. Of approximately 50,000 clones in the sample, approximately 89% were seen once. The source material was blood, sampled after dendritic cell vaccination. These receptors were taken from a human donor with glioblastoma.

The genes are TRBV5-1 and TRBJ2-1; D unresolved. The CDR3 runs to 14 residues. Germline V gene data show CDR1 as SGHRS and CDR2 as YFSETQ. V dropped 0 bases and J dropped 2 bases, with 6 bases sitting between them. Written as DNA, the CDR3 is TGCGCCAGCAGCTTGGGCGCGACCTACAATGAGCAGTTCTTC. It codes for CASSLGATYNEQFF.

The chain uses TRBV7-8 and TRBJ1-2; 7 bases fit TRBD1. V lost 1 base to trimming and J lost 5 bases; unmatched junction nucleotides: 10. Germline lookup yields CDR1 SGHVS and CDR2 FQNEAQ. The CDR3 is made up of 16 amino acids. The CDR3 DNA is TGTGCCAGCAGCTTAGTAGTCAGGGGGTTCTGGTATGGCTACACCTTC. This encodes CASSLVVRGFWYGYTF.

The DNA for the CDR3 is TGTGCCAGCACCACCGGACAGGGGGCGCTGGAGCAGTACTTC. It translates to CASTTGQGALEQYF. The chain recombines TRBV28 with TRBJ2-7, with TRBD1 matching over 11 bases. V lost 7 bases, J lost 7 bases, and 9 bases stayed unmatched. This CDR3 comprises 14 residues. Germline V gives CDR1 MDHEN, CDR2 SYDVKM.

The rearrangement uses TRBV6-1 and TRBJ2-7; TRBD1 might be the D (5 bases). V lost 2 bases and J lost 2, with 10 bases in between. The V gene's germline CDR1 is MNHNS and CDR2 SASEGT. The CDR3 contains 14 residues. The CDR3: CASSERRVAYEQYF. CDR3 DNA: TGTGCCAGCAGTGAACGCAGGGTTGCCTACGAGCAGTACTTC.

The rearrangement links TRBV27 to TRBJ2-3; 10 nucleotides line up with TRBD2. Germline-derived CDR1 and CDR2 are MNHEY and SMNVEV (reference sequence). The CDR3 is made up of 17 amino acids. The V segment lost 2 bases and the J segment 2 bases; nucleotides outside the gene matches: 7. CDR3 loop: CASSLRVAGGYTDTQYF. The CDR3 region has the DNA TGTGCCAGCAGTTTACGGGTAGCGGGGGGTTACACAGATACGCAGTATTTT.

The chain employs TRBV4-3 and TRBJ2-2; 7 nucleotides agree with TRBD2. Germline CDR1 and CDR2: LGHNA and YSLEER. Trimming removed 0 bases from V and 3 bases from J; junction bases left unmatched: 7. The CDR3 has 17 amino acids. The CDR3 loop is CASSQDVGSGDTGELFF. The DNA of the CDR3 is TGCGCCAGCAGCCAAGACGTCGGGAGCGGGGACACCGGGGAGCTGTTTTTT.

The chain links TRBV9 to TRBJ2-2, with 7 bases matching TRBD1. CDR3 length: 17 residues. The trim removed 5 bases at V and 0 bases at J, leaving 10 bases unmatched. Germline-derived CDR1 and CDR2 are SGDLS and YYNGEE. The CDR3: CASSDSPGQPNTGELFF. In DNA, the CDR3 is TGTGCCAGCAGTGACTCCCCGGGACAGCCGAACACCGGGGAGCTGTTTTTT.

This clone showed up just a few times. The chain has TRBV5-4 and TRBJ2-7; TRBD1 is a possible D gene (5 bases). The CDR3 length is 14 residues. Per the germline V gene, CDR1 is SGHNT and CDR2 is YYREEE (reference sequence). The V gene lost 0 bases and the J gene lost 1 base, with 8 bases spanning the gap. CDR3 nucleotide sequence: TGTGCCAGCAGCTTGGACAGGCGGTCCTACGAGCAGTACTTC. Amino acid sequence: CASSLDRRSYEQYF.